These 27 T cell receptor beta chains were all obtained from the same sample, sequenced in a study of blood T cell repertoires in COVID-19. Libraries were prepared by immunoSEQ multiplex PCR; TCRdb keeps only in-frame clonotypes and omits some of them. The table lists fewer than 250,000 clones, 65% to 90% of them singletons. The sample comprised PBMCs or T cells enriched from blood (not recorded which). All receptors derive from a woman between 50 and 59 years old with acute COVID-19.

The chain is built from TRBV5-1 and TRBJ1-1; the match to TRBD1 covers 8 bases. The CDR3 has 14 amino acids. The V and J ends lost 2 bases and 5 bases, in that order; junction bases with no gene match: 5. Germline CDR1 and CDR2: SGHRS and YFSETQ. The CDR3 nucleotides read TGCGCCAGCAGCTTTCGGGGACAGGCAACTGAAGCTTTCTTT. As protein: CASSFRGQATEAFF.

As concerns this clone: One end of the junction fails to match germline, which may point to a read error. This chain uses TRBV29-1 with TRBJ1-1; D is perhaps TRBD1 (6 bases). Germline-derived CDR1 and CDR2 are SQVTM and ANQGSEA. The CDR3 totals 10 residues. The DNA for the CDR3 is TGCAGCGTAGATGTGGGGGGGCTGATCTTT. Its translation: CSVDVGGLIF.

The genes are TRBV25-1 and TRBJ1-1; the D gene is possibly TRBD1 (5 bases). V lost 1 base, J lost 8 bases, and 17 bases lay in between. CDR1 is MGHDK and CDR2 is SYGVNS in the germline V gene. The CDR3 has 15 residues. CDR3: CASSESGYVAVEAFF. DNA of the CDR3: TGTGCCAGCAGTGAATCAGGGTATGTAGCAGTCGAAGCTTTCTTT.

The rearrangement links TRBV27 to TRBJ1-2; the match to TRBD1 covers 10 bases. This CDR3 has 20 amino acids. V shed 4 bases and J 0 bases; nucleotides not matched to a gene: 17. The germline V gene has CDR1 MNHEY and CDR2 SMNVEV (reference sequence). CDR3 sequence: CASSYGPGTGVRGSNYGYTF. The DNA of the CDR3 is TGTGCCAGCAGTTACGGTCCCGGGACAGGGGTAAGGGGTTCTAACTATGGCTACACCTTC.

V and J are TRBV13 and TRBJ1-1; no firm D call. Trimming removed 8 bases from V and 8 bases from J, with 9 bases in between. The CDR3 length is 10 residues. Germline V gene sequence: CDR1 PRHDT, CDR2 FYEKMQ (reference sequence). CDR3 amino acids: CASLYAEAFF. The CDR3 DNA sequence: TGTGCCAGCCTCTACGCAGAAGCTTTCTTT.

The chain uses TRBV5-1 and TRBJ1-2; TRBD1 matches at 11 bases. Trimming took 1 base from V and 7 from J; bases not matched to a gene: 6. The length of the CDR3 is 15 residues. Looked up from germline, CDR1 is SGHRS and CDR2 is YFSETQ. DNA for the CDR3: TGCGCCAGCAGCTTGAGTGGACAGGGGGCGAGTGGCTACACCTTC. Residues: CASSLSGQGASGYTF.

The V call is TRBV2, the J call TRBJ2-4, with a tentative D call TRBD1 (6 bases). Per the germline V gene, CDR1 is SNHLY and CDR2 is FYNNEI. Deletions cut 5 bases from V and 0 bases from J, with 11 bases between. The CDR3 covers 15 residues. The CDR3 sequence is CASSKDSPAKNIQYF. CDR3 DNA: TGTGCCAGCAGTAAGGACAGTCCAGCCAAAAACATTCAGTACTTC. The complete variable domain, with remaining parts taken from reference TRBV2 and TRBJ2-4, reads EPEVTQTPSHQVTQMGQEVILRCVPISNHLYFYWYRQILGQKVEFLVSFYNNEISEKSEIFDDQFSVERPDGSNFTLKIRSTKLEDSAMYFCASSKDSPAKNIQYFGAGTRLSVL.

The chain links TRBV5-1 to TRBJ1-2, with 8 bases aligning to TRBD1. V shed 0 bases, J shed 3 bases, and the junction held 7 bases outside the gene matches. CDR3 length: 16 residues. Germline V lookup: CDR1 SGHRS, CDR2 YFSETQ. The CDR3 is CASSLESGTGDYGYTF. CDR3 nucleotides: TGCGCCAGCAGCTTGGAGTCCGGGACAGGAGACTATGGCTACACCTTC.

V is TRBV7-9 and J is TRBJ2-5; 8 positions agree with TRBD2. Germline V gene sequence: CDR1 SEHNR, CDR2 FQNEAQ (reference sequence). The CDR3 is made up of 14 amino acids. V lost 5 bases to trimming and J lost 2 bases; unmatched junction nucleotides: 4. The chain's CDR3 is CASSPGGKQETQYF. The CDR3 DNA follows: TGTGCCAGCAGCCCGGGAGGGAAACAAGAGACCCAGTACTTC.

This clone was counted only a few times. The gene calls are TRBV19 and TRBJ1-4, with D unclear. Trimming pared 2 bases from V and 7 bases from J, leaving 17 bases between. This CDR3 is 16 amino acids long. From germline, CDR1 is LNHDA and CDR2 SQIVND (reference sequence). In DNA form, the CDR3 reads TGTGCCAGTAGTATATGGGCCCAGGACTTCGGTGAAAAACTGTTTTTT. Translating gives CASSIWAQDFGEKLFF.

CDR3 nucleotides: TGTGCCTGGAGTGTGTGGGGGGGCGCCCCTGAAGCTTTCTTT. Translated, it gives CAWSVWGGAPEAFF. The rearrangement uses TRBV30 and TRBJ1-1; D may be TRBD1 (6 bases). Trimming stripped 0 bases from V and 6 bases from J, with 14 bases between. The germline gives CDR1 GTSNPN, CDR2 SVGIG (reference sequence). The CDR3 has 14 amino acids.

The chain links TRBV10-2 to TRBJ2-5; tentatively, D is TRBD2 (6 bases). The CDR3 sequence is 13 residues long. V lost 2 bases and J 4 bases, leaving 8 bases between the germline ends. CDR1 and CDR2 from the germline V gene are WSHSY and SAAADI. The chain's CDR3 is CASSERGRETQYF. The CDR3, as DNA: TGCGCCAGCAGTGAGCGGGGGAGAGAGACCCAGTACTTC.

The chain has TRBV5-5 and TRBJ1-5; D perhaps matches TRBD1 (5 bases). In germline, CDR1 is SGHKS, CDR2 YYEKEE (reference sequence). Trimming cost V 5 bases and J 0 bases, with 12 bases left between them. This CDR3 contains 15 residues. This CDR3 reads CASRARGGSNQPQHF. Written as DNA, the CDR3 is TGTGCCAGCAGGGCCCGCGGGGGTAGCAATCAGCCCCAGCATTTT.

The rearrangement links TRBV4-3 to TRBJ2-3; 8 bases map to TRBD1. V trimming: 3 bases; J trimming: 7 bases; junction bases outside the gene matches: 15. This CDR3 is built from 17 residues. Germline CDR1 reads LGHNA; CDR2 reads YSLEER. The CDR3 sequence is CASSQGKGQGSRNTQYF. Written as DNA, the CDR3 is TGCGCCAGCAGCCAGGGAAAAGGACAGGGTAGTAGGAATACGCAGTATTTT.

This chain links TRBV12-3 or TRBV12-4 with TRBJ1-2; D might be TRBD1 (6 bases). The CDR3 loop spans 10 amino acids. The ends were cut back, 8 bases at V and 7 bases at J, with 8 bases in the middle. CDR3 region: CASGQSGYTF. The DNA for the CDR3 is TGTGCCAGCGGACAGTCTGGCTACACCTTC.

The chain is built from TRBV10-3 and TRBJ1-5; TRBD1 matches 9 bases. The ends lost 5 bases at V and 4 bases at J; junction bases unmatched: 3. The CDR3 consists of 14 residues. Per the germline V gene, CDR1 is ENHRY and CDR2 is SYGVKD. CDR3 nucleotide sequence: TGTGCCATCAGTCCCGGGACAGGGAATCAGCCCCAGCATTTT. It encodes CAISPGTGNQPQHF.

This sequence joins TRBV2 and TRBJ1-5; D call uncertain. Germline CDR1 reads SNHLY; CDR2 reads FYNNEI. This CDR3 comprises 11 residues. V gave up 7 bases and J gave up 9 bases, with 10 bases separating them. The CDR3 spells CASNTDGPQHF. The DNA for the CDR3 is TGTGCCAGCAACACCGATGGGCCCCAGCATTTT.

J is TRBJ2-7 and V is TRBV3-1 (or the pseudogene TRBV3-2), with a possible D match to TRBD2 (5 bases). The CDR3 consists of 15 residues. In germline, CDR1 is LGHDT, CDR2 YNNKEL (reference sequence). Trimming took 2 bases from V and 3 from J, leaving 14 bases between them. The CDR3 sequence: CASSQQIAGLYEQYF. The CDR3 DNA is TGTGCCAGCAGCCAACAGATCGCCGGACTCTACGAGCAGTACTTC.

The CDR3 nucleotides read TGTGCCAGCAGCCAAGACGGGTTTTCACCCCTCCACTTT. It specifies CASSQDGFSPLHF. The chain is built from TRBV3-1 (or the pseudogene TRBV3-2) and TRBJ1-6; D gene unclear. Trimming removed 0 bases at V and 9 bases at J, with 6 bases between. This CDR3 contains 13 residues. Germline assignment: CDR1 LGHDT and CDR2 YNNKEL (reference sequence).

This clone was counted a few times. The chain couples TRBV11-2 to TRBJ2-5; 7 positions match TRBD2. Losses at the gene ends were 1 base for V and 5 bases for J; bases not matched to a gene: 4. The CDR3 contains 14 residues. Germline V gene lookup returns CDR1 SGHAT and CDR2 FQNNGV. As DNA, the CDR3 is TGTGCCAGCAGCTTAGGCGGGGGACCTGAGACCCAGTACTTC. It is translated as CASSLGGGPETQYF.

This chain uses TRBV19 with TRBJ1-5; 8 positions match TRBD1. CDR3 length equals 16 residues. Germline CDR1 reads LNHDA; CDR2 reads SQIVND (reference sequence). With 6 bases clipped from V and 1 base from J, the junction kept 8 bases outside the gene matches. CDR3 loop: CASRELTGGSNQPQHF. In nucleotides, the CDR3 is TGTGCCAGTAGGGAACTCACAGGGGGGAGCAATCAGCCCCAGCATTTT.

The chain couples TRBV7-6 to TRBJ2-3; D unresolved. Germline lookup yields CDR1 SGHVS and CDR2 FNYEAQ. Trimming left V 1 base short and J 2 bases short, with 10 bases between. The CDR3 is made up of 15 amino acids. The CDR3 is CASSLESGYTDTQYF. For the CDR3, the DNA is TGTGCCAGCAGCTTAGAGTCCGGGTACACAGATACGCAGTATTTT.

Of note for this clone: Only one base separates this from a far larger clonotype, so it likely reflects a read error. The V gene is TRBV7-8, the J gene TRBJ1-1, with 9 nucleotides matching TRBD1. The CDR3 has 13 amino acids. V was pared by 5 bases and J by 3 bases, with 1 base of the junction left unmatched. CDR1 is SGHVS, CDR2 FQNEAQ, per germline. In DNA form, the CDR3 reads TGTGCCAGCAGCCGACAGGGGGACACTGAAGCTTTCTTT. This encodes CASSRQGDTEAFF.

The chain links TRBV7-2 to TRBJ1-3; TRBD1 is a possible D gene (5 bases). With 5 bases removed from V and 4 bases from J, the gap between germline ends came to 15 bases. Germline V gene lookup returns CDR1 SGHTA and CDR2 FQGNSA. CDR3 length: 15 residues. The chain's CDR3 is CASSPQTAVGNTIYF. The DNA of the CDR3 is TGTGCCAGCAGCCCCCAGACAGCCGTGGGAAACACCATATATTTT.

The rearrangement links TRBV6-5 to TRBJ1-3; 7 nucleotides match TRBD1. The V gene's germline CDR1 is MNHEY and CDR2 SVGAGI. The CDR3 is 15 residues long. J lost 4 bases, V lost 3 bases, and 6 bases had no gene match. CDR3 bases: TGTGCCAGCAGTTATGAGGGGGCGGACGGAAACACCATATATTTT. It translates to CASSYEGADGNTIYF.

This clone was recorded only once. The V and J genes are TRBV4-3 and TRBJ2-2; tentatively, D is TRBD2 (7 bases). Germline CDR1 and CDR2: LGHNA and YSLEER. The CDR3 spans 17 residues. The ends were cut back, 1 base at V and 1 base at J, with 13 bases in the middle. The CDR3 spells CASSQGGGRQNTGELFF. CDR3 DNA: TGCGCCAGCAGCCAAGGGGGGGGCAGACAGAACACCGGGGAGCTGTTTTTT.

The chain is built from TRBV19 and TRBJ2-7; D might be TRBD2 (5 bases). CDR3 length equals 14 residues. Germline V gene data show CDR1 as LNHDA and CDR2 as SQIVND (reference sequence). Trimming shortened V by 6 bases and J by 2 bases, and 14 bases separated the two germline ends. CDR3 protein: CASRSRDPPYEQYF. The CDR3 DNA sequence: TGTGCCAGTAGATCTCGGGATCCCCCCTACGAGCAGTACTTC. Full variable domain (outside the CDR3, taken from reference TRBV19 and TRBJ2-7): DGGITQSPKYLFRKEGQNVTLSCEQNLNHDAMYWYRQDPGQGLRLIYYSQIVNDFQKGDIAEGYSVSREKKESFPLTVTSAQKNPTAFYLCASRSRDPPYEQYFGPGTRLTVT.